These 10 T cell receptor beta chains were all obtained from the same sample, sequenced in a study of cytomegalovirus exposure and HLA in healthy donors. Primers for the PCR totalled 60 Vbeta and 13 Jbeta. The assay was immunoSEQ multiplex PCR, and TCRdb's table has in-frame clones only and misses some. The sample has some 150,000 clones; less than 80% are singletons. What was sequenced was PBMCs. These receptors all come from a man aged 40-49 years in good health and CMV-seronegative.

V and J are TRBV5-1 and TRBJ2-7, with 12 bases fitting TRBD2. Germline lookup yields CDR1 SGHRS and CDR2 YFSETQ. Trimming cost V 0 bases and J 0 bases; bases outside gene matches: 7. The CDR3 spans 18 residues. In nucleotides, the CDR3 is TGCGCCAGCAGCTTGGCCTGGACTAGCGGGGTAAGCTCCTACGAGCAGTACTTC. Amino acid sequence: CASSLAWTSGVSSYEQYF.

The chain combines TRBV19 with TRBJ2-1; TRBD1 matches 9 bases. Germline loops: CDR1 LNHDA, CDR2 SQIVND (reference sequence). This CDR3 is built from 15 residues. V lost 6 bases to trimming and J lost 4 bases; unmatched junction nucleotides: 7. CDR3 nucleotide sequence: TGTGCCAGTAGATCGACAGGGGGATGGTACAATGAGCAGTTCTTC. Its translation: CASRSTGGWYNEQFF. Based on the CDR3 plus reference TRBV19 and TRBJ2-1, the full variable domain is DGGITQSPKYLFRKEGQNVTLSCEQNLNHDAMYWYRQDPGQGLRLIYYSQIVNDFQKGDIAEGYSVSREKKESFPLTVTSAQKNPTAFYLCASRSTGGWYNEQFFGPGTRLTVL.

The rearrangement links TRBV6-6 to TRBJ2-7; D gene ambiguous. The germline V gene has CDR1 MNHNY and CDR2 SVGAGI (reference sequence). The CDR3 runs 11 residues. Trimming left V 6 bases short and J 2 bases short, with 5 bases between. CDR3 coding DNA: TGTGCCAGCAGGCGGACCTACGAGCAGTACTTC. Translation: CASRRTYEQYF.

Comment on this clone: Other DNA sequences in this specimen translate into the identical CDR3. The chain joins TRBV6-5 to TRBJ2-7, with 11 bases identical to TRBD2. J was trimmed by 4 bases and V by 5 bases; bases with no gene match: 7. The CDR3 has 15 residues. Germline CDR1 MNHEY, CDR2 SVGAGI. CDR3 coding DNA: TGTGCCAGCAGTAGCGCCGGGACTAGCGGATACGAGCAGTACTTC. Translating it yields CASSSAGTSGYEQYF.

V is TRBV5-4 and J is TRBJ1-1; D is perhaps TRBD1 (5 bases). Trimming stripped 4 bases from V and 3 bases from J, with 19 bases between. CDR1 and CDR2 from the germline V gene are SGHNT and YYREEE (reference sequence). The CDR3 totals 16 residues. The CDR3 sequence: CASSQGSVGGHTEAFF. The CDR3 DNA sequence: TGTGCCAGCAGCCAAGGTTCCGTCGGGGGTCACACTGAAGCTTTCTTT.

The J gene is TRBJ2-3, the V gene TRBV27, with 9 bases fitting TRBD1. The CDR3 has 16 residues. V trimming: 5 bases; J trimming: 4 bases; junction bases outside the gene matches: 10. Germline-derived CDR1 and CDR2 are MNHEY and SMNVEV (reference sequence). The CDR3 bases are TGTGCCAGCAGTAGCTGGACAGGGGAGAAGGCAGATACGCAGTATTTT. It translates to CASSSWTGEKADTQYF.

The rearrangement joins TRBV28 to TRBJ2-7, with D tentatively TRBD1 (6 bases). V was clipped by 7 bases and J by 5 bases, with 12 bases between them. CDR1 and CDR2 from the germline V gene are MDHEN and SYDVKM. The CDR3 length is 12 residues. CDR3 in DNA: TGTGCCAGCACTCCGGGGACACACGAGCAGTACTTC. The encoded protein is CASTPGTHEQYF.

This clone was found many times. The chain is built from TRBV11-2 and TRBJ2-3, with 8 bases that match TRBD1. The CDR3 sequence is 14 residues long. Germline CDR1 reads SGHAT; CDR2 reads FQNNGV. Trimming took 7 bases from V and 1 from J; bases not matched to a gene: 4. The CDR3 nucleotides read TGTGCCAGCACTCTGGACAGGGGCACAGATACGCAGTATTTT. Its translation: CASTLDRGTDTQYF.

The CDR3 region has the DNA TGTGCCAGCAGCCGAGAGGGGGGGTTGAATCAGCCCCAGCATTTT. It translates to CASSREGGLNQPQHF. The rearrangement joins TRBV7-6 to TRBJ1-5; D might be TRBD1 (6 bases). This CDR3 comprises 15 residues. CDR1 and CDR2 (germline): SGHVS, FNYEAQ. V was cut by 5 bases and J by 4 bases, with 15 bases left in between.

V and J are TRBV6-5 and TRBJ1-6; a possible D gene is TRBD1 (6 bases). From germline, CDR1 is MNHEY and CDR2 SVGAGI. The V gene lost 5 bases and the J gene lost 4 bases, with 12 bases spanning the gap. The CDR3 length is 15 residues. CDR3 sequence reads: CASSPDRQYNSPLHF. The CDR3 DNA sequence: TGTGCCAGCAGTCCGGACAGACAGTATAATTCACCCCTCCACTTT.